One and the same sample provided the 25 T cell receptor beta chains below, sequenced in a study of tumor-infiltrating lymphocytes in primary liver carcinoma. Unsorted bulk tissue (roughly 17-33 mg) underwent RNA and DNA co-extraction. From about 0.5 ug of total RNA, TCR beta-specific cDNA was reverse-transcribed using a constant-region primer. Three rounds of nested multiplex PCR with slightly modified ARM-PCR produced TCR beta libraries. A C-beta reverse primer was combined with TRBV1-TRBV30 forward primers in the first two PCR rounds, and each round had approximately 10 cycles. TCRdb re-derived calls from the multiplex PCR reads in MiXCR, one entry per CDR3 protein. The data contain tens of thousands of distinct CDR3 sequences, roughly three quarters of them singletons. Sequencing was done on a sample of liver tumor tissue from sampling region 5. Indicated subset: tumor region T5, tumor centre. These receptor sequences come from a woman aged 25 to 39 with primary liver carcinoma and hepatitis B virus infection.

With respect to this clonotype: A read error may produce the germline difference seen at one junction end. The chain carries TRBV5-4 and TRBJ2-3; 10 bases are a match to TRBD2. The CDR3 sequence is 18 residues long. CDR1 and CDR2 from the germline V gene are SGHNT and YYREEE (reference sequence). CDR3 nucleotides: TGTGCCGGCAGTAACCCGGCGGCTAGCGGGAGTAGGACAGATACGCACTATTTT. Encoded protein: CAGSNPAASGSRTDTHYF.

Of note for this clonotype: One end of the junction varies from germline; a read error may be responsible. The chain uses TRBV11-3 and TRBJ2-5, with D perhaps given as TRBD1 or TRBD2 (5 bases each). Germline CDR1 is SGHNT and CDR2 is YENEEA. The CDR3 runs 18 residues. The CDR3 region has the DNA TGTGCCAACAGCTCGAGGGATTCTAGCCAGGGTGTGCAAGAGACCCAGTACTTC. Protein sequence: CANSSRDSSQGVQETQYF.

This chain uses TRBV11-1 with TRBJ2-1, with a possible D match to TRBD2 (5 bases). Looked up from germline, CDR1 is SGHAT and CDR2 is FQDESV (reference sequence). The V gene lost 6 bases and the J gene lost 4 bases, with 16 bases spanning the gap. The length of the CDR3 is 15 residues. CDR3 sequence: CASRTGISGYNEQFF. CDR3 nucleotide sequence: TGTGCCAGCAGGACCGGGATCAGTGGTTACAATGAGCAGTTCTTC. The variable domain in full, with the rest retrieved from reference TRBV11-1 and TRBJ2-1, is EAEVAQSPRYKITEKSQAVAFWCDPISGHATLYWYRQILGQGPELLVQFQDESVVDDSQLPKDRFSAERLKGVDSTLKIQPAELGDSAMYLCASRTGISGYNEQFFGPGTRLTVL.

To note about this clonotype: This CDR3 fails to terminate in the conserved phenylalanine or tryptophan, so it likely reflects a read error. The CDR3 sequence is CARSQNLGAWREQYS. The CDR3 nucleotides read TGTGCCAGGAGCCAAAATCTGGGGGCCTGGAGGGAGCAGTACTCC. The chain employs TRBV4-2 and TRBJ2-7, with D possibly matching TRBD1 (6 bases). CDR1 and CDR2 from the germline V gene are LGHNA and YNFKEQ. This CDR3 is built from 15 residues.

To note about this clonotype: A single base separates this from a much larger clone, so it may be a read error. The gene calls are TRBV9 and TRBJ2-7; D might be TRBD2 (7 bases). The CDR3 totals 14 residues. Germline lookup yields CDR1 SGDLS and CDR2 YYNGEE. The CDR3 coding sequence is TGTGCCAGGAGCGTAGGTGTAGGGGGGGACGAGCAGTACTTC. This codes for CARSVGVGGDEQYF.

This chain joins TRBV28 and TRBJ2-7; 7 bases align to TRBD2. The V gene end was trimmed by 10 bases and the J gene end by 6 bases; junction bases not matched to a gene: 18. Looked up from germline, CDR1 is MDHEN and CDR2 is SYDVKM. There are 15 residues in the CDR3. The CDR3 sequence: CANRPPSSGFTEQYF. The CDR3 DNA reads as TGTGCCAACAGACCCCCGTCTAGCGGTTTTACCGAGCAGTACTTC.

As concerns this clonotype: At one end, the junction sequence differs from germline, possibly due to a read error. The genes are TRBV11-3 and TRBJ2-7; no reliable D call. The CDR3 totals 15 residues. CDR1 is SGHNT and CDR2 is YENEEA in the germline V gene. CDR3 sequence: CAGRLRPCAAYEQYF. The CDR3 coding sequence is TGTGCCGGCAGATTACGTCCATGTGCGGCCTACGAGCAGTACTTC.

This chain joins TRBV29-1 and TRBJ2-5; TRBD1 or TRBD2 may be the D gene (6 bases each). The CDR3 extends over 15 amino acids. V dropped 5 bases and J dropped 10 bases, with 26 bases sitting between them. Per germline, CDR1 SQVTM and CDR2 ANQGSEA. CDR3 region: CSVTTRGLLIGSQYF. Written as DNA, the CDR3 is TGCAGCGTTACCACTCGGGGGCTTTTGATTGGGAGCCAGTACTTC.

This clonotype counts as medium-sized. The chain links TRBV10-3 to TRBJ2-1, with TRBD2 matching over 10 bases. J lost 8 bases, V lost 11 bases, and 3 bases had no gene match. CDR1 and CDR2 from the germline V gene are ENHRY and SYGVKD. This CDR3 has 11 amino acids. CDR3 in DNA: TGTGCCGCAAGCGGGAGGGATGAGCAGTTCTTC. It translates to CAASGRDEQFF.

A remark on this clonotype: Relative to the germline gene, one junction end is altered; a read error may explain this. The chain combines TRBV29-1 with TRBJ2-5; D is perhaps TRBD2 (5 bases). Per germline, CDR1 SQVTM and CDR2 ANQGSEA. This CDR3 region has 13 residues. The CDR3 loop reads CSVGARAAEAQYF. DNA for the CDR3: TGTAGCGTTGGTGCGAGGGCCGCTGAGGCACAGTACTTC.

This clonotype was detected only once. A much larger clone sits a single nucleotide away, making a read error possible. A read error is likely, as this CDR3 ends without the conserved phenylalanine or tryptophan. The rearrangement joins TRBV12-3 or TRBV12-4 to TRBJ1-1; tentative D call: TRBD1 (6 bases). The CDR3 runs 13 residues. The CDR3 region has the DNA TGTACCAGCAGTTCCGCAGGGGACACTGAAGCTTTCTCT. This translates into CTSSSAGDTEAFS.

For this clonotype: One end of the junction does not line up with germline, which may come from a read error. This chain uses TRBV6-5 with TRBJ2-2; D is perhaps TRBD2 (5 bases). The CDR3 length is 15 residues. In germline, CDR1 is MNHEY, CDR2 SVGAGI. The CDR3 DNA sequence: TGTGCCAGCAGTCCGCAGACGGGGTTCACCGGGGAGCTGTTCTTT. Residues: CASSPQTGFTGELFF.

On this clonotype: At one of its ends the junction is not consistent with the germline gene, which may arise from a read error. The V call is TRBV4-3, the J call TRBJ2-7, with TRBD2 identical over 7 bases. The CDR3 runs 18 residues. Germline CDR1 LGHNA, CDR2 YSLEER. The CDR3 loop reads CVSSQAVTGGHISCEQYF. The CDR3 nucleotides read TGCGTCAGCAGCCAAGCTGTGACGGGGGGTCACATTAGCTGCGAGCAGTATTTC.

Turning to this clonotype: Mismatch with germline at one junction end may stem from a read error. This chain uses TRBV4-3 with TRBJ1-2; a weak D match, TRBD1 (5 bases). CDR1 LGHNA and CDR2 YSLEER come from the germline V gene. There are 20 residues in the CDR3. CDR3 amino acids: CASSQGEGRGRIATNYVYTF. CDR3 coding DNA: TGCGCCAGCAGTCAAGGCGAAGGAAGGGGCAGGATCGCTACTAACTATGTCTACACCTTC.

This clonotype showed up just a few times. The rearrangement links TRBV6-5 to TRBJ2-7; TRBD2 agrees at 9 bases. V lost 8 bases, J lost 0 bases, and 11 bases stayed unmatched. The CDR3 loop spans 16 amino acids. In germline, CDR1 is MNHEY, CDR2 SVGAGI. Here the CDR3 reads CASRGSGSFPSYEQYF. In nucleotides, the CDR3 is TGTGCCAGCCGAGGTAGCGGGAGTTTCCCCTCCTACGAGCAGTACTTC.

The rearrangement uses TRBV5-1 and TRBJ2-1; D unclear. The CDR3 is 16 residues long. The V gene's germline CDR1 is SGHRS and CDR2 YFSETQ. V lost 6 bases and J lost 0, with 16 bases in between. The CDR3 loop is CASNPPGISSYNEQFF. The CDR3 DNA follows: TGCGCCAGCAACCCTCCGGGCATCAGCTCCTACAATGAGCAGTTCTTC.

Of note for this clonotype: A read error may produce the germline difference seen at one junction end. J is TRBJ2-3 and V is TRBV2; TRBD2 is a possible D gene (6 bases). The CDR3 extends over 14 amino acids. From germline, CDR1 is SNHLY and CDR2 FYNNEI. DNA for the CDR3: TGTGCCGGACACGGGGGAGCAAGTTCGGATACACAGTATTTT. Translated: CAGHGGASSDTQYF.

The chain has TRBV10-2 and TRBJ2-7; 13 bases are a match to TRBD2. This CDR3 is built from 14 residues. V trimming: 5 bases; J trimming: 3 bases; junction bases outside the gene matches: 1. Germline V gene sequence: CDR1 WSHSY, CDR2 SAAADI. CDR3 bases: TGCGCCAGCAGTTGGACTAGCGGGGGCTACGAGCAGTACTTC. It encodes CASSWTSGGYEQYF.

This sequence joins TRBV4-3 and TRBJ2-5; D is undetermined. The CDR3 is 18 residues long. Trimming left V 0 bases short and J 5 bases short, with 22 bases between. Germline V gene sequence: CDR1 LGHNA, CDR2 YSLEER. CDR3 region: CASSQDPWGSKTVETQYF. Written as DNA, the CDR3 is TGCGCCAGCAGCCAAGATCCCTGGGGTAGTAAGACTGTTGAGACCCAGTACTTC.

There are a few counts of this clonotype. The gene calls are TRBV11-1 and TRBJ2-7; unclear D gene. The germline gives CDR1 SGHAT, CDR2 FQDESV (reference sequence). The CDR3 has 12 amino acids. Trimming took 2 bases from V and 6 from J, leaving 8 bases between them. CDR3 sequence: CASSLYLREQYF. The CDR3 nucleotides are TGTGCCAGCAGCTTATACCTCCGCGAGCAGTACTTC.

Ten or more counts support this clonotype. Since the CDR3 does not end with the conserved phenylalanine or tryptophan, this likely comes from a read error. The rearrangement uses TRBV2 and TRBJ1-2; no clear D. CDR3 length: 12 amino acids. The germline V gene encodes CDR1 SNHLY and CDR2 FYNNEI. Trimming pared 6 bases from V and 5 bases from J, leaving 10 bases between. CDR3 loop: CASSYSEYGYTC. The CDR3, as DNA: TGTGCCAGCAGCTATTCAGAATATGGCTACACCTGC.

CDR3 region: CASSPGGSSQGAQETQYF. The DNA of the CDR3 is TGTGCCAGCAGCCCGGGGGGTTCTAGCCAGGGTGCGCAAGAGACCCAGTACTTC. This chain links TRBV11-3 with TRBJ2-5; 7 bases fit TRBD2. Unmatched junction bases numbered 17, after V lost 5 bases and J lost 2 bases. Per the germline V gene, CDR1 is SGHNT and CDR2 is YENEEA. CDR3 size: 18 residues.

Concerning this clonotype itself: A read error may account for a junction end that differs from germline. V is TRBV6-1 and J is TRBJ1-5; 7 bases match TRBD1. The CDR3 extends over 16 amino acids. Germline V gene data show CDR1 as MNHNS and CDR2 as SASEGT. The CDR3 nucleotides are TGTGCCACCAGTGAACAGGGGAGCATCCCCAGTCAGCCTCAGCATTTT. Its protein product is CATSEQGSIPSQPQHF.

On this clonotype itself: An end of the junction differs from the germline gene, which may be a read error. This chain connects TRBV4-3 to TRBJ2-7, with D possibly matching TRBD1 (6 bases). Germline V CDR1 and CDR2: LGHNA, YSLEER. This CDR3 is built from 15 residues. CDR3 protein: CVSSLLQGSSYEQYF. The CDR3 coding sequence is TGCGTCAGCAGCCTGCTACAGGGCAGCTCCTACGAGCAGTACTTC.

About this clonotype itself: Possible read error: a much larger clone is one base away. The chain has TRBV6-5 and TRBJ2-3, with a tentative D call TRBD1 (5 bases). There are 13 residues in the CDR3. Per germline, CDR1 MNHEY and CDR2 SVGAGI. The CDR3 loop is CTGSSTDTDTQYF. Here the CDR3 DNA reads TGTACCGGCAGTTCGACAGACACAGATACGCAGTATTTT.